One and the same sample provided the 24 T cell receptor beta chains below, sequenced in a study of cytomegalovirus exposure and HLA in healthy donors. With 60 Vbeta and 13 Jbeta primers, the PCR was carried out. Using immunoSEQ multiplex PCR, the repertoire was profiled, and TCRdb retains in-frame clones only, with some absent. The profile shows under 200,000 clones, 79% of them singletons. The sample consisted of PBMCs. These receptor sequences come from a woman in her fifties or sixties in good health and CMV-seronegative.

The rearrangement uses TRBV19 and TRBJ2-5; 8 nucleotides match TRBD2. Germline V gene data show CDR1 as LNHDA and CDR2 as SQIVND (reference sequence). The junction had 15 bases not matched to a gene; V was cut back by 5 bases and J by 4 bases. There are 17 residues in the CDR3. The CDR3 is CASSSTLGLDKRETQYF. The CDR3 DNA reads TGTGCCAGTAGTTCCACCCTGGGACTAGATAAGCGAGAGACCCAGTACTTC.

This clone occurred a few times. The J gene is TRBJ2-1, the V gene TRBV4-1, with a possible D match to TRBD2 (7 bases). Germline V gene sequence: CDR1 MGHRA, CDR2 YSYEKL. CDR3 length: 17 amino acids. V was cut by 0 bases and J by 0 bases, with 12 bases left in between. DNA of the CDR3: TGCGCCAGCAGCCAAGATAACGCGGGGGCCTCCTACAATGAGCAGTTCTTC. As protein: CASSQDNAGASYNEQFF.

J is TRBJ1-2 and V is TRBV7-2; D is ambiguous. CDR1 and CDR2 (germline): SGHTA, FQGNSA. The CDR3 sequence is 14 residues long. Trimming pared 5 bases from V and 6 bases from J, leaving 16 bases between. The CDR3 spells CASSPRVSTHGYTF. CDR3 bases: TGTGCCAGCAGCCCCCGGGTGTCGACTCATGGCTACACCTTC.

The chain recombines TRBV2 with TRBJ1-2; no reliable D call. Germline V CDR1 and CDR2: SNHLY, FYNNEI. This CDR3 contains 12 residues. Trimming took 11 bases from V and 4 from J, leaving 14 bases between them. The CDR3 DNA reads TGTGCCCCAGCCTCACAGCCCTATGGCTACACCTTC. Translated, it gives CAPASQPYGYTF.

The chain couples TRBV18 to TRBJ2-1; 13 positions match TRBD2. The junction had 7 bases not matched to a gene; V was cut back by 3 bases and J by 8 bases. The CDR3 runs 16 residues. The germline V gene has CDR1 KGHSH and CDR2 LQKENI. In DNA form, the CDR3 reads TGTGCCAGCTCACCGACTAGCGGGGGGCCCCGGGATGAGCAGTTCTTC. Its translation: CASSPTSGGPRDEQFF. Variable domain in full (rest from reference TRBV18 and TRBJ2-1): NAGVMQNPRHLVRRRGQEARLRCSPMKGHSHVYWYRQLPEEGLKFMVYLQKENIIDESGMPKERFSAEFPKEGPSILRIQQVVRGDSAAYFCASSPTSGGPRDEQFFGPGTRLTVL.

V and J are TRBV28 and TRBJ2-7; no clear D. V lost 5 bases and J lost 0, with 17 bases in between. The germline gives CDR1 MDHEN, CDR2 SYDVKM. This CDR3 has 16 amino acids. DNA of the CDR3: TGTGCCAGCAGTCCCCCACCCGCGGTAAACTCCTACGAGCAGTACTTC. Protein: CASSPPPAVNSYEQYF.

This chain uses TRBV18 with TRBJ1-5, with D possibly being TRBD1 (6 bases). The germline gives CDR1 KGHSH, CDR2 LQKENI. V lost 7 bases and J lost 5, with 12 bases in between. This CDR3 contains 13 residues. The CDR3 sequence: CASCQGLDQPQHF. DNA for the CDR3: TGTGCCAGCTGCCAGGGGCTGGATCAGCCCCAGCATTTT.

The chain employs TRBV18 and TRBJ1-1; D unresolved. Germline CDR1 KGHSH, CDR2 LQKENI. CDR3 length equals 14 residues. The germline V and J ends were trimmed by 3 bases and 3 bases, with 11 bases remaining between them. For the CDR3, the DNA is TGTGCCAGCTCACCGTCGTGGAGGGACACTGAAGCTTTCTTT. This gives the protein CASSPSWRDTEAFF.

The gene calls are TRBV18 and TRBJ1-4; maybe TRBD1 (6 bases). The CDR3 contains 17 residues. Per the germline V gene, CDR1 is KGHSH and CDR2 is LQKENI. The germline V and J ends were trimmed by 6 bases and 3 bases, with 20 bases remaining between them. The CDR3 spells CASSLRQAEVSNEKLFF. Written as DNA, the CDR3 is TGTGCCAGCTCTCTTCGACAGGCAGAGGTGTCTAATGAAAAACTGTTTTTT.

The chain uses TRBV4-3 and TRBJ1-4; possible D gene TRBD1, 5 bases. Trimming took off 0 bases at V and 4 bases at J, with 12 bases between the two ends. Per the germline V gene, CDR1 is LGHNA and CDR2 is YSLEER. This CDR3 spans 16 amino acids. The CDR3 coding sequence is TGCGCCAGCAGCCAAGACAGGGCCGTGGGTAATGAAAAACTGTTTTTT. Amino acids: CASSQDRAVGNEKLFF.

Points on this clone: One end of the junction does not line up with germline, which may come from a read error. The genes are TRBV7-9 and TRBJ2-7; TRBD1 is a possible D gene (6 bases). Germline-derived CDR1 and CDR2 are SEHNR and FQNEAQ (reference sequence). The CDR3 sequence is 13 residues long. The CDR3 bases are TGTTCCAGCAGCCTGTGGGGCAGGGGCGAGCAGTACTTC. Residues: CSSSLWGRGEQYF.

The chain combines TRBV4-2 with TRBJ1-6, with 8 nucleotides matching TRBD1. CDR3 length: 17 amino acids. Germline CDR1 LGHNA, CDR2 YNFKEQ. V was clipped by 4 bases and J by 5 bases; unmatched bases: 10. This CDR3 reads CASSRAPGQENNSPLHF. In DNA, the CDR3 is TGTGCCAGCAGCCGAGCGCCGGGACAGGAAAATAATTCACCCCTCCACTTT.

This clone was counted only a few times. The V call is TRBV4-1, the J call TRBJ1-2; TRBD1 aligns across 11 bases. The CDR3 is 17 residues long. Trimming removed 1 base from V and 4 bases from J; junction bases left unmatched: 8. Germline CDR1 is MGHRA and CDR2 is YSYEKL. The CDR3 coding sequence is TGCGCCAGCAGCCAAGTGGCCGGACAGGGGGCAAGCTATGGCTACACCTTC. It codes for CASSQVAGQGASYGYTF.

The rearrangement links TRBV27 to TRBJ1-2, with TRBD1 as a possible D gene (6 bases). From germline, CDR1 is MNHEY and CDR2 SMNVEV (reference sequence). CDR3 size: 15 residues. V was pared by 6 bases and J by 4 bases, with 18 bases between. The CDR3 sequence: CASSSKQGRGYGYTF. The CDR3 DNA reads TGTGCCAGCAGCAGTAAACAGGGAAGAGGCTATGGCTACACCTTC.

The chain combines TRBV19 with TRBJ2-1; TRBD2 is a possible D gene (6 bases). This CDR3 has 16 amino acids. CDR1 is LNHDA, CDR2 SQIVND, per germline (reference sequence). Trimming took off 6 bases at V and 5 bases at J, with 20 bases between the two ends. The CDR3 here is CASRRSGSWGDNEQFF. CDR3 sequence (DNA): TGTGCCAGTAGGAGGTCCGGGAGTTGGGGGGACAATGAGCAGTTCTTC.

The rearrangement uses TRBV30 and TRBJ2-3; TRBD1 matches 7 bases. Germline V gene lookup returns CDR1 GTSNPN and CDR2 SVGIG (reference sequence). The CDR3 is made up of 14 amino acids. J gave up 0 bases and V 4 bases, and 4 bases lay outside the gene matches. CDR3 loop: CAWIKTGSTDTQYF. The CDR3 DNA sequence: TGTGCCTGGATAAAGACAGGGAGCACAGATACGCAGTATTTT.

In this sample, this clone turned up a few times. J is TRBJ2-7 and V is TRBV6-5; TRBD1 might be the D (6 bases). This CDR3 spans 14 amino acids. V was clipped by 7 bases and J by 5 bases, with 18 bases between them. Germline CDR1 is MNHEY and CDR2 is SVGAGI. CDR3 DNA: TGTGCCAGCAAAACAACAGGGAGTTTACACGAGCAGTACTTC. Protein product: CASKTTGSLHEQYF.

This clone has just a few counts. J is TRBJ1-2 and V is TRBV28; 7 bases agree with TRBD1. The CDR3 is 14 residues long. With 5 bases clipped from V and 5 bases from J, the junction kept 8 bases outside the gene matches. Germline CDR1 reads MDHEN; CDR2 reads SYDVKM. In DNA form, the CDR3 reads TGTGCCAGCAGTGAAGGGGGCATGGGTTATGGCTACACCTTC. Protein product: CASSEGGMGYGYTF.

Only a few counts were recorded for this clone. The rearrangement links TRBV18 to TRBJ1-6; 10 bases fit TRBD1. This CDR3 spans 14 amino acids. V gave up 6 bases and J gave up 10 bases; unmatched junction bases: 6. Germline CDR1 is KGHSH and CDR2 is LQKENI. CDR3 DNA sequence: TGTGCCAGCTCGAACAGGACAGGGGGGTCACCCCTCCACTTT. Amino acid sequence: CASSNRTGGSPLHF.

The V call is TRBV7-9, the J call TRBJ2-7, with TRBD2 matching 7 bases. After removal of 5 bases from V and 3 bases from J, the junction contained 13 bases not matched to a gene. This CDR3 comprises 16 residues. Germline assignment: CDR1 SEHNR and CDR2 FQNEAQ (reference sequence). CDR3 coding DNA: TGTGCCAGCAGCCCGGCGGAGGGGACTACAAACTACGAGCAGTACTTC. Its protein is CASSPAEGTTNYEQYF.

The CDR3 region has the DNA TGTGCCAGCAGCCCAGGGATGGGGAACACTGAAGCTTTCTTT. This gives the protein CASSPGMGNTEAFF. The chain is built from TRBV7-3 and TRBJ1-1; TRBD1 might be the D (5 bases). The germline V and J ends were trimmed by 5 bases and 1 base, with 11 bases remaining between them. The CDR3 is 14 amino acids. Per germline, CDR1 SGHTA and CDR2 FQGTGA.

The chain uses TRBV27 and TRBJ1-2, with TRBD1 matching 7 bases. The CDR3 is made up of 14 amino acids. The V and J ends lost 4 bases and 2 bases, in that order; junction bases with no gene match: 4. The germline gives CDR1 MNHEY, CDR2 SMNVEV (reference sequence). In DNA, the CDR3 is TGTGCCAGCAGTTCTCCGGGACAGAACTATGGCTACACCTTC. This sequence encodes CASSSPGQNYGYTF.

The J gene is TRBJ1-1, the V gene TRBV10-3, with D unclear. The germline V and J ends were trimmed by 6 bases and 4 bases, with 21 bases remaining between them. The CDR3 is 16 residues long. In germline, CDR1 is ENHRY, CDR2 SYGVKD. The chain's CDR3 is CAISPSSGSVVTEAFF. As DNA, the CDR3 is TGTGCCATCAGCCCCAGTTCGGGGTCAGTGGTCACTGAAGCTTTCTTT.

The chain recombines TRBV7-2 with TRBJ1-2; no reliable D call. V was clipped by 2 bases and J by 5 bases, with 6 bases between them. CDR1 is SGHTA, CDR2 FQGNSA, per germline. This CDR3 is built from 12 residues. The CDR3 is CASSLLAYGYTF. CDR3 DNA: TGTGCCAGCAGCTTACTTGCGTATGGCTACACCTTC.